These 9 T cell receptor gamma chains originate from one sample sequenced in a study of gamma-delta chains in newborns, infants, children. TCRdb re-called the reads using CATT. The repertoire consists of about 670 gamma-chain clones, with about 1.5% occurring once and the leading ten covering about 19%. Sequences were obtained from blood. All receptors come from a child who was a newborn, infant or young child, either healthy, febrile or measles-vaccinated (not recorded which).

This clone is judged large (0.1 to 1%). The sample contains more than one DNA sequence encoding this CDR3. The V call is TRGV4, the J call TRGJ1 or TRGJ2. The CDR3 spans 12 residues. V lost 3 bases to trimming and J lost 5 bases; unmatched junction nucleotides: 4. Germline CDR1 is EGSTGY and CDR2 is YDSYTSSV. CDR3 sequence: CATWDRNYKKLF. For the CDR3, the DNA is TGTGCCACCTGGGATAGGAATTATAAGAAACTCTTT.

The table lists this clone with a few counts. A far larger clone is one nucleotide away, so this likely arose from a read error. This CDR3 reads CATWDTTGRFKIF. As DNA, the CDR3 is TGTGCCACCTGGGATACCACTGGTCGGTTCAAGATATTT. The chain recombines TRGV4 with TRGJP1. CDR1 and CDR2 from the germline V gene are EGSTGY and YDSYTSSV. The length of the CDR3 is 13 residues.

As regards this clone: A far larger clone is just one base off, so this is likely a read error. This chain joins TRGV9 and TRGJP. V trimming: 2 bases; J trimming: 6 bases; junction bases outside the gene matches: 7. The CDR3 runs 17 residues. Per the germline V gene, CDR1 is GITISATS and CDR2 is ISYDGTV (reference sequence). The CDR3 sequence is CALWEAHLELGKKIKVF. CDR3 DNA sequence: TGTGCCTTGTGGGAGGCCCACCTAGAGTTGGGCAAAAAAATCAAGGTATTT.

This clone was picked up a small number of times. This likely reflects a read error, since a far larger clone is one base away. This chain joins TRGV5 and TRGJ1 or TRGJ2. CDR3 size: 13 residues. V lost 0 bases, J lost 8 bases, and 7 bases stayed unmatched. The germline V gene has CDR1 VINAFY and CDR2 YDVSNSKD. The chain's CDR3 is CATWDRPAHKKLF. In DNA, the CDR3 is TGTGCCACCTGGGACAGGCCGGCTCATAAGAAACTCTTT.

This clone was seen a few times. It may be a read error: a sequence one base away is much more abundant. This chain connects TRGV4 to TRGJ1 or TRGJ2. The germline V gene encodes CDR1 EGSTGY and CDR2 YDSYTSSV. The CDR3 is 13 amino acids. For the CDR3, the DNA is TGTGCCACCTGGGATGGGAGTTATTATGAGAAACTCTTT. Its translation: CATWDGSYYEKLF.

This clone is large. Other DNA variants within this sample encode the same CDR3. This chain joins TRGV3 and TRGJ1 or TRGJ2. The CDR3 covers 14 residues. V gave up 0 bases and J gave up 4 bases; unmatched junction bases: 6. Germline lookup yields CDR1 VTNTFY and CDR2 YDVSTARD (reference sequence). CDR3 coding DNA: TGTGCCACCTGGGACAGGCGCAACTATTATAAGAAACTCTTT. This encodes CATWDRRNYYKKLF.

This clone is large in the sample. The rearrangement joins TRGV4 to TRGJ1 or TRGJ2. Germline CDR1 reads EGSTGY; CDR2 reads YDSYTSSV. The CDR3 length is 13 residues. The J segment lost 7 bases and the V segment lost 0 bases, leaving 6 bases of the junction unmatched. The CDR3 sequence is CATWDGPGYKKLF. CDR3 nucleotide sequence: TGTGCCACCTGGGATGGGCCGGGGTATAAGAAACTCTTT.

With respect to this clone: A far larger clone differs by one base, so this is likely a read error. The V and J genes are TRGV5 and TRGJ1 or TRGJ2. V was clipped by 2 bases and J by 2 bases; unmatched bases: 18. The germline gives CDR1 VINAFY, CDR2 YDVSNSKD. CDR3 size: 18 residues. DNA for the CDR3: TGTGCCACCTGGGACACCGGGCGGAGAGGCCATCATTATTATAAGAAACTCTTT. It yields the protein CATWDTGRRGHHYYKKLF.

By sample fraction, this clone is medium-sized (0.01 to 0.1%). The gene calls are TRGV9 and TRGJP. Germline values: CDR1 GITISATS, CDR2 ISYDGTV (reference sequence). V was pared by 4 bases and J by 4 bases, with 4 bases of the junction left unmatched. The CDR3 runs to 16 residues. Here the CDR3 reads CALWDLQELGKKIKVF. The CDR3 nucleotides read TGTGCCTTGTGGGACCTACAAGAGTTGGGCAAAAAAATCAAGGTATTT.